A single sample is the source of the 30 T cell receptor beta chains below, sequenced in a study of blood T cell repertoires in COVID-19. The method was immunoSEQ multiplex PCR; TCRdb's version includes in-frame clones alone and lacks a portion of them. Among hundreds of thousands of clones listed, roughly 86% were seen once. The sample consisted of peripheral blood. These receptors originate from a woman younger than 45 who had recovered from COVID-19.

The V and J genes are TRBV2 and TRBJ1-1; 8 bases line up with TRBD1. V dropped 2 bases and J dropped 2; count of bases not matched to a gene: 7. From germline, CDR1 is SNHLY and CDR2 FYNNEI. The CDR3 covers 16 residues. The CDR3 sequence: CASSEIDRGTNTEAFF. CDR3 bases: TGTGCCAGCAGTGAAATTGACAGGGGAACAAACACTGAAGCTTTCTTT.

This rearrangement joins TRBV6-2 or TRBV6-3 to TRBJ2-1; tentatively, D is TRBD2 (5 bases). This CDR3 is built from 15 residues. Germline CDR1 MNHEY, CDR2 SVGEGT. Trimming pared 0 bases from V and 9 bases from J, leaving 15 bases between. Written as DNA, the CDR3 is TGTGCCAGCAGTTACTCGCTAGGAGGTTACTCTGAGCAGTTCTTC. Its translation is CASSYSLGGYSEQFF.

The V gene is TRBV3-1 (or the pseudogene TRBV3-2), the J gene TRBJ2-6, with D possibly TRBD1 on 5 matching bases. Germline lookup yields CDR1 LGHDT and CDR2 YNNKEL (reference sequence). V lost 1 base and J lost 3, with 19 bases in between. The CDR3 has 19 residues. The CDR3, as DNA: TGTGCCAGCAGCCAAGTTCGGCCAGGGTTATTGGGTGGGGCCAACGTCCTGACTTTC. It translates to CASSQVRPGLLGGANVLTF.

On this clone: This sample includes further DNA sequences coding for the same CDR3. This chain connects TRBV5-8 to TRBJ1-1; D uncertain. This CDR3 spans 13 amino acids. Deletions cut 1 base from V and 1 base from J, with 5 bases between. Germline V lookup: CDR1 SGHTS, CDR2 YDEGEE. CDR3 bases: TGTGCCAGCAGCTTGCTCAGGAACACTGAAGCTTTCTTT. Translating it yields CASSLLRNTEAFF.

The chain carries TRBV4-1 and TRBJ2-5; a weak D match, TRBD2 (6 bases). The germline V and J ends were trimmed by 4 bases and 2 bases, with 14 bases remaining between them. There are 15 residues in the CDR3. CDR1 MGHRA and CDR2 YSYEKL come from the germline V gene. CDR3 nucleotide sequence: TGCGCCAGCAGCCTGAGCCGCGGGGAACAAGAGACCCAGTACTTC. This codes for CASSLSRGEQETQYF.

The CDR3 DNA reads TGTGCCAGCAGTTCAAGGACAGGGTGGTCTGAGCAGTACTTC. Translation: CASSSRTGWSEQYF. The chain uses TRBV6-5 and TRBJ2-7; 8 nucleotides match TRBD1. The germline V gene encodes CDR1 MNHEY and CDR2 SVGAGI. With V trimmed by 4 bases and J by 7 bases, 9 bases remained unmatched. The CDR3 is made up of 14 amino acids.

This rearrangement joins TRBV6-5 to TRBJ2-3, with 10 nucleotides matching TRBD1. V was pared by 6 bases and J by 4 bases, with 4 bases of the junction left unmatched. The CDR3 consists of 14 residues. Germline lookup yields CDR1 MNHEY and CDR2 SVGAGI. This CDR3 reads CASSDGQGADTQYF. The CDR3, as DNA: TGTGCCAGCAGCGACGGACAGGGGGCAGATACGCAGTATTTT.

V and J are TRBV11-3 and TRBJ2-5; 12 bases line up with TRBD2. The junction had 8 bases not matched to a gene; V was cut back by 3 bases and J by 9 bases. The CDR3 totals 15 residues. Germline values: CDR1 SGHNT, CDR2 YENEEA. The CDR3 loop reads CASSLSSGRAGAQYF. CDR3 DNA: TGTGCCAGCAGCTTGTCTAGCGGGAGGGCCGGGGCCCAGTACTTC.

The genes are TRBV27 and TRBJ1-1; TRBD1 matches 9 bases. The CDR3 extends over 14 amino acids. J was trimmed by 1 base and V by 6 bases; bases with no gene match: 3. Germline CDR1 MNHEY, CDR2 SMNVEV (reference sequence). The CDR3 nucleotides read TGTGCCAGCAGCTACAGGGGGCGGAACACTGAAGCTTTCTTT. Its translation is CASSYRGRNTEAFF.

In nucleotides, the CDR3 is TGTGCCAGCGGAAGGCCAGGGGACACCGGGGAGCTGTTTTTT. Its translation: CASGRPGDTGELFF. The V and J genes are TRBV6-5 and TRBJ2-2; D might be TRBD1 (6 bases). The CDR3 loop spans 14 amino acids. V dropped 8 bases and J dropped 3 bases, with 13 bases sitting between them. The germline V gene has CDR1 MNHEY and CDR2 SVGAGI.

The CDR3 DNA sequence: TGCGCCAGCAGCATAAGACAGGGTACGGGCACTGAAGCTTTCTTT. It yields the protein CASSIRQGTGTEAFF. The genes are TRBV5-1 and TRBJ1-1, with 7 bases lining up with TRBD1. This CDR3 has 15 amino acids. V gave up 4 bases and J gave up 4 bases; unmatched junction bases: 10. Germline CDR1 and CDR2: SGHRS and YFSETQ.

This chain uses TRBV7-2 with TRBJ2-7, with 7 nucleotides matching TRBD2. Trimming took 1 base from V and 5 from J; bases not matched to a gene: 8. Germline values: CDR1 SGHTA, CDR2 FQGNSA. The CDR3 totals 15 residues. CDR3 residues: CASSLGEGRNHEQYF. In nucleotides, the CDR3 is TGTGCCAGCAGCTTAGGGGAGGGCCGCAATCACGAGCAGTACTTC.

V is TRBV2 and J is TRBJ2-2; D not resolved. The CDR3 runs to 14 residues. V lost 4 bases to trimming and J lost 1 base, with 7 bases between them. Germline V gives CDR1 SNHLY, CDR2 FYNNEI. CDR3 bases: TGTGCCAGCAGTGGAGGTCTGAACACCGGGGAGCTGTTTTTT. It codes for CASSGGLNTGELFF.

The CDR3 spells CASGFGLPANTGELFF. The CDR3 coding sequence is TGTGCCAGCGGGTTCGGACTTCCGGCCAACACCGGGGAGCTGTTTTTT. This chain joins TRBV4-2 and TRBJ2-2, with D possibly being TRBD2 (5 bases). V lost 8 bases, J lost 2 bases, and 18 bases lay in between. This CDR3 region has 16 residues. Germline V CDR1 and CDR2: LGHNA, YNFKEQ.

The CDR3 DNA reads as TGTGCCAGCACCGCGGGGGGAGGGACAAGAACAGATACGCAGTATTTT. Its protein product is CASTAGGGTRTDTQYF. This chain uses TRBV7-9 with TRBJ2-3; the match to TRBD2 covers 8 bases. The length of the CDR3 is 16 residues. Germline CDR1 reads SEHNR; CDR2 reads FQNEAQ (reference sequence). V lost 7 bases and J lost 3; bases outside the gene matches: 12.

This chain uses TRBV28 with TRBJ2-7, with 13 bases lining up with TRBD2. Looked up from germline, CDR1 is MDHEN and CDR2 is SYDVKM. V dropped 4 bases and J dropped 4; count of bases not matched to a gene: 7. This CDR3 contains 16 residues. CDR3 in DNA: TGTGCCAGCAGTTGGGGACTAGCGGGATCTGCTTACGAGCAGTACTTC. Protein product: CASSWGLAGSAYEQYF.

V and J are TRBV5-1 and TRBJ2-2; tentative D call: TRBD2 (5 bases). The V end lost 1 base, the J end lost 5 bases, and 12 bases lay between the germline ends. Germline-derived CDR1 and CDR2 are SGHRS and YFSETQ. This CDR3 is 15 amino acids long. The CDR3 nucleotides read TGCGCCAGCAGCTTGTTGGTCTCGGGGACCGGGGAGCTGTTTTTT. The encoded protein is CASSLLVSGTGELFF.

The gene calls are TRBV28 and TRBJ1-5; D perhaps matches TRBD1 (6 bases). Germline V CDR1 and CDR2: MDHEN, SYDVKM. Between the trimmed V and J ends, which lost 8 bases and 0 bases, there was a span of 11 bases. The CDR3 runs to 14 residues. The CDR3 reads CASETGDSNQPQHF. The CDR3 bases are TGTGCCAGCGAGACAGGTGATAGCAATCAGCCCCAGCATTTT.

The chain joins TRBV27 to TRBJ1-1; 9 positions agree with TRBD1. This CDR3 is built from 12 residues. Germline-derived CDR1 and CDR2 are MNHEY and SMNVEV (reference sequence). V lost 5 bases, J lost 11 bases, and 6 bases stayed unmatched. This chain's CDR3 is CASSLNRGPAFF. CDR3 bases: TGTGCCAGCAGTCTCAACAGGGGGCCGGCTTTCTTT.

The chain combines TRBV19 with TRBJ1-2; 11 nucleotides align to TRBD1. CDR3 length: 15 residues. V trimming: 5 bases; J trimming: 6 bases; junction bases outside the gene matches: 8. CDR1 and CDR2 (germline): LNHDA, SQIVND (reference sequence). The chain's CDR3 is CASSEKDRGQDGYTF. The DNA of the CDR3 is TGTGCCAGTAGTGAAAAGGACAGGGGGCAGGATGGCTACACCTTC.

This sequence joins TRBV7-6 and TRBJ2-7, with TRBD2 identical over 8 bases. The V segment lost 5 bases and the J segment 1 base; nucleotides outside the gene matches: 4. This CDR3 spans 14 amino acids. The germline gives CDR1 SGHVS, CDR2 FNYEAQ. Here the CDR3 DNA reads TGTGCCAGCAGCCCCGGGGGGGGTTCCTACGAGCAGTACTTC. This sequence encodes CASSPGGGSYEQYF.

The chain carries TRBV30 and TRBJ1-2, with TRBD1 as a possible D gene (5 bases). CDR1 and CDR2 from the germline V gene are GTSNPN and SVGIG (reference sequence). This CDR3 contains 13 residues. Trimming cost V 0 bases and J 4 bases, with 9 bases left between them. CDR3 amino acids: CAWSVAGGYGYTF. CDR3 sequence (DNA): TGTGCCTGGAGTGTTGCGGGGGGCTATGGCTACACCTTC.

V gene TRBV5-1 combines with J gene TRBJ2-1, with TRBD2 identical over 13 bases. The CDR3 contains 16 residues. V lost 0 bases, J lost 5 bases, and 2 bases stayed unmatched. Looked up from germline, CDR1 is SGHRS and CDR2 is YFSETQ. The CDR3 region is CASSLAGTSGDNEQFF. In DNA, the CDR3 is TGCGCCAGCAGCTTGGCCGGGACTAGCGGGGACAATGAGCAGTTCTTC.

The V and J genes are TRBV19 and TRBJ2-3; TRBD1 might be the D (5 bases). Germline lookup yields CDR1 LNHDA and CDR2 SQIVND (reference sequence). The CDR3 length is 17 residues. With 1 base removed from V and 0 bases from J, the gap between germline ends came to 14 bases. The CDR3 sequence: CASSIGSPGSSTDTQYF. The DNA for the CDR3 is TGTGCCAGTAGTATAGGGTCCCCAGGGTCCAGCACAGATACGCAGTATTTT.

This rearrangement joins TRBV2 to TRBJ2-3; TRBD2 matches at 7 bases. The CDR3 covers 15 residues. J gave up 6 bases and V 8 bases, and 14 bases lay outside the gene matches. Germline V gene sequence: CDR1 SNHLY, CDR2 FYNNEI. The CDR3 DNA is TGTGCCAGCGGGCGGGAGCGCCTTACCATGGATACGCAGTATTTT. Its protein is CASGRERLTMDTQYF.

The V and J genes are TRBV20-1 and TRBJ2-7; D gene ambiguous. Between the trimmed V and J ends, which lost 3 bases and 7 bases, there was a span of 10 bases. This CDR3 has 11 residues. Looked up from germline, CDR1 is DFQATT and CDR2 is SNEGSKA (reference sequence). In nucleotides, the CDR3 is TGCAGTGCTAGTCCGGGTCGGGAGCAGTACTTC. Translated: CSASPGREQYF.

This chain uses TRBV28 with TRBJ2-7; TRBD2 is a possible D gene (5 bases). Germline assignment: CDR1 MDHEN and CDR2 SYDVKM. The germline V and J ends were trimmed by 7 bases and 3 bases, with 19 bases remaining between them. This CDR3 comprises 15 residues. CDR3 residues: CASILSGPGNYEQYF. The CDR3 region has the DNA TGTGCCAGCATTCTAAGCGGCCCGGGGAACTACGAGCAGTACTTC.

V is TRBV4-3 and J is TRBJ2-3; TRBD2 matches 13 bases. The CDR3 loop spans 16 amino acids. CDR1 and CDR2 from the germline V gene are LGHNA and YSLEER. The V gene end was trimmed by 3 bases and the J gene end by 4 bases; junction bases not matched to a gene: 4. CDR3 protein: CASSHELAGGPDTQYF. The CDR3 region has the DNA TGCGCCAGCAGCCATGAACTAGCGGGAGGGCCAGATACGCAGTATTTT.

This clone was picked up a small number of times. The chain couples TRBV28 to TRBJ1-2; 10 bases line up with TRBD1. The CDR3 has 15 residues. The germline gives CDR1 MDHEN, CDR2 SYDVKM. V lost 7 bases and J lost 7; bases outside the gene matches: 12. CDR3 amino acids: CASTLRDRGAFGYTF. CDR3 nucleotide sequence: TGTGCCAGCACCCTGAGGGACAGGGGTGCGTTTGGCTACACCTTC.

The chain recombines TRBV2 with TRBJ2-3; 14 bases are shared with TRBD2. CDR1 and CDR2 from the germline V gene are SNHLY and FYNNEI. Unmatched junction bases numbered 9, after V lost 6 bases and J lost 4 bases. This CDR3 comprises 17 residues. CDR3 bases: TGTGCCAGCAGCCAGAAAGGGACTAGCGGGAGTGCAGATACGCAGTATTTT. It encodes CASSQKGTSGSADTQYF.